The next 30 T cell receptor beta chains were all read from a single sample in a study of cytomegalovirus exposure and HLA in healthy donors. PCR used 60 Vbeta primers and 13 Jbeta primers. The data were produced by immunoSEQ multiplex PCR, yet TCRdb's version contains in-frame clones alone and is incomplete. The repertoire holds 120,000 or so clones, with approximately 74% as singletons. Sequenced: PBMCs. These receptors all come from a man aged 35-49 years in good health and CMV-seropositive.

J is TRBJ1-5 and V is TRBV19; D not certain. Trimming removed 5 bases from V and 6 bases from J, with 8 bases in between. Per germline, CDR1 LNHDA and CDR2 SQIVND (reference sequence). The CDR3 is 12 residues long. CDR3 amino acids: CASSSSPQPQHF. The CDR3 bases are TGTGCCAGTAGTTCCTCCCCTCAGCCCCAGCATTTT. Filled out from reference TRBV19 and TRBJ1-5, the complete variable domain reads DGGITQSPKYLFRKEGQNVTLSCEQNLNHDAMYWYRQDPGQGLRLIYYSQIVNDFQKGDIAEGYSVSREKKESFPLTVTSAQKNPTAFYLCASSSSPQPQHFGDGTRLSIL.

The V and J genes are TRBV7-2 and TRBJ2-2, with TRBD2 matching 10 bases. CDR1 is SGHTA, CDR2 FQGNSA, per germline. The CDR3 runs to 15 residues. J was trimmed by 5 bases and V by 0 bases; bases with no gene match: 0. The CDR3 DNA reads TGTGCCAGCAGCTTAGCTAGCGGGAGGACCGGGGAGCTGTTTTTT. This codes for CASSLASGRTGELFF.

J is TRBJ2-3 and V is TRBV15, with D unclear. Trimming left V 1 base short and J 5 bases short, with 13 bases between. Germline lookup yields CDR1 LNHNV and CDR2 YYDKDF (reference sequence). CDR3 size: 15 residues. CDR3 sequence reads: CATSRVPITGDTQYF. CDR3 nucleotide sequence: TGTGCCACCAGCAGAGTACCAATTACGGGAGATACGCAGTATTTT.

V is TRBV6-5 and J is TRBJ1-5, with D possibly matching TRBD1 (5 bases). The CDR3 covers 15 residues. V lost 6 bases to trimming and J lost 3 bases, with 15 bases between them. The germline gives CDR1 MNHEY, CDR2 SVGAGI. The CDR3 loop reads CASRAGGPSNQPQHF. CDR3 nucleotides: TGTGCCAGCAGGGCCGGGGGACCGTCCAATCAGCCCCAGCATTTT.

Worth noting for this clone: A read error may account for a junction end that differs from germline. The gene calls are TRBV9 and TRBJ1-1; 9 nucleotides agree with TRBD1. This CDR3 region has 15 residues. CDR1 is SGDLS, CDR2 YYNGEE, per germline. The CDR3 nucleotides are TGTGCCAGCAGCGTCGGGACAGGGTATCCCCGCGACCCCTCTTTT. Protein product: CASSVGTGYPRDPSF.

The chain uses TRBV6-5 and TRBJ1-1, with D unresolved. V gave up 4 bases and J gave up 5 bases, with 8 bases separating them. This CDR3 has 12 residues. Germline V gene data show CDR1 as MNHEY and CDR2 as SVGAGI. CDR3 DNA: TGTGCCAGCAGTTCCCCGGGGACTGAAGCTTTCTTT. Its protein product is CASSSPGTEAFF.

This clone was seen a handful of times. The chain's CDR3 is CAISPAQLIYNEQFF. The CDR3 DNA reads as TGTGCCATCAGCCCGGCACAGCTGATCTACAATGAGCAGTTCTTC. The chain employs TRBV10-3 and TRBJ2-1; no clear D gene. Deletions cut 6 bases from V and 3 bases from J, with 15 bases between. The length of the CDR3 is 15 residues. Germline-derived CDR1 and CDR2 are ENHRY and SYGVKD.

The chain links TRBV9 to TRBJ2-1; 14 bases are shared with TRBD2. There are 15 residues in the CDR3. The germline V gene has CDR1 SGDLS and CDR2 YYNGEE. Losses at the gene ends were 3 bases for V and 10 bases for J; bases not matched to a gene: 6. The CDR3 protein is CASSEMGLAGAEQFF. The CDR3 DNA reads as TGTGCCAGCAGCGAGATGGGACTAGCGGGGGCCGAGCAGTTCTTC.

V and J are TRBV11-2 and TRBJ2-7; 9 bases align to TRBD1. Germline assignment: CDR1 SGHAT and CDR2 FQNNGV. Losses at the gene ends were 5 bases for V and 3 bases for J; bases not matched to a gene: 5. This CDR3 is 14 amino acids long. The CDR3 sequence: CASSPSTGGYEQYF. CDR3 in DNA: TGTGCCAGCAGCCCCTCGACAGGGGGCTACGAGCAGTACTTC.

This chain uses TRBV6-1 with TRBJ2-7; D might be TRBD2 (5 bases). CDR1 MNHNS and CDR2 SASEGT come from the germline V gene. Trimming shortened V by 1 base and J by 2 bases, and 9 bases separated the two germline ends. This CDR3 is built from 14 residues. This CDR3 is CASSEEPSTYEQYF. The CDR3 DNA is TGTGCCAGCAGTGAAGAACCTAGCACCTACGAGCAGTACTTC.

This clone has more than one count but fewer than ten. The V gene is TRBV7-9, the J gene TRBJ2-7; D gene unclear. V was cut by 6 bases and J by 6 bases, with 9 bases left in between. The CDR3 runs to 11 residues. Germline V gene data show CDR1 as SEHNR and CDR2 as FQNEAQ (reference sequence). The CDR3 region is CASSFSGEQYF. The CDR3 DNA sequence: TGTGCCAGCAGTTTCTCGGGCGAGCAGTACTTC. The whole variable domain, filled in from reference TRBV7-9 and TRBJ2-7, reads DTGVSQNPRHKITKRGQNVTFRCDPISEHNRLYWYRQTLGQGPEFLTYFQNEAQLEKSRLLSDRFSAERPKGSFSTLEIQRTEQGDSAMYLCASSFSGEQYFGPGTRLTVT.

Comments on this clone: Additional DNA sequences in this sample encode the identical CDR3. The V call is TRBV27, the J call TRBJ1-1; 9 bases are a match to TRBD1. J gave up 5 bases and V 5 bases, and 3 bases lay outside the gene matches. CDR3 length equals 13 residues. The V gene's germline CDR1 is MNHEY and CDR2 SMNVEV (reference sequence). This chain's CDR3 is CASSPTGGTEAFF. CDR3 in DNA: TGTGCCAGCAGTCCGACAGGGGGGACTGAAGCTTTCTTT.

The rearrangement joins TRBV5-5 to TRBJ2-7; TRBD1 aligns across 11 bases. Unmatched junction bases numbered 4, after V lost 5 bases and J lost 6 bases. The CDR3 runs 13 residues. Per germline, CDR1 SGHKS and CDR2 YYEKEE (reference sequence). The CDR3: CASRWGTGGEQYF. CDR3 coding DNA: TGTGCCAGCAGGTGGGGGACAGGGGGCGAGCAGTACTTC. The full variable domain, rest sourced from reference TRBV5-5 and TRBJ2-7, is DAGVTQSPTHLIKTRGQQVTLRCSPISGHKSVSWYQQVLGQGPQFIFQYYEKEERGRGNFPDRFSARQFPNYSSELNVNALLLGDSALYLCASRWGTGGEQYFGPGTRLTVT.

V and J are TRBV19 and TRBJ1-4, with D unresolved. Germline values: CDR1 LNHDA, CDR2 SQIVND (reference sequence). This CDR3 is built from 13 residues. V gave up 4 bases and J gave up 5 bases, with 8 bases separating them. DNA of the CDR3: TGTGCCAGTAGTAGACAAACCAATGAAAAACTGTTTTTT. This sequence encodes CASSRQTNEKLFF.

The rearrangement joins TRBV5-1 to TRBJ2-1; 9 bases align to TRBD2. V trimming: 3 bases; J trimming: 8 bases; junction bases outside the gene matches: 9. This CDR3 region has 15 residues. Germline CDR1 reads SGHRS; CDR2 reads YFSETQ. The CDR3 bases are TGCGCCAGCAGCTGGGGGGGACTAGCCAGGGATGAGCAGTTCTTC. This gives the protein CASSWGGLARDEQFF.

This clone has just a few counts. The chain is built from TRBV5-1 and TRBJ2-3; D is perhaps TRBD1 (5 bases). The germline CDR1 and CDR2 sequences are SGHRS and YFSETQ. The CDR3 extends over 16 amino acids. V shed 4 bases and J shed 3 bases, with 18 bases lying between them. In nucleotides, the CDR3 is TGCGCCAGCAGCCCATTAGGGGCCAGGGTTACAGATACGCAGTATTTT. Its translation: CASSPLGARVTDTQYF.

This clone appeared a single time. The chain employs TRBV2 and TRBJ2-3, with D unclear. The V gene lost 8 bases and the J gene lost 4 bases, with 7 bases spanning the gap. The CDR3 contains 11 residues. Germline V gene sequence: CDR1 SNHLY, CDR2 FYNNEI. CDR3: CASQSPDTQYF. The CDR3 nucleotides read TGTGCCAGCCAATCCCCAGATACGCAGTATTTT.

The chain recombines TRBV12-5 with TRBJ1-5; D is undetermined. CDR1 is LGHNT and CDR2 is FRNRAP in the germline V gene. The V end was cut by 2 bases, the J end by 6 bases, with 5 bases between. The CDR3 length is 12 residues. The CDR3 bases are TGTGCTAGTGGTTTGAGAGGTCAGCCCCAGCATTTT. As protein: CASGLRGQPQHF.

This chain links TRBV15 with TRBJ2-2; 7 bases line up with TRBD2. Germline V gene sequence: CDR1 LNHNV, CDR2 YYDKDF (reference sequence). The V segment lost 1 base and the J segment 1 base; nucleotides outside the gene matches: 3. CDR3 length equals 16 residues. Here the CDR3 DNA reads TGTGCCACCAGCAGAGGGGCTAGCGGGAACACCGGGGAGCTGTTTTTT. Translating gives CATSRGASGNTGELFF.

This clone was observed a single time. CDR3 sequence: CASSPRVGYEQYF. CDR3 DNA sequence: TGTGCCAGCAGCCCCAGGGTAGGCTACGAGCAGTACTTC. The J gene is TRBJ2-7, the V gene TRBV14, with TRBD1 as a possible D gene (5 bases). The V gene's germline CDR1 is SGHDN and CDR2 FVKESK. V lost 4 bases, J lost 3 bases, and 10 bases lay in between. The CDR3 runs 13 residues.

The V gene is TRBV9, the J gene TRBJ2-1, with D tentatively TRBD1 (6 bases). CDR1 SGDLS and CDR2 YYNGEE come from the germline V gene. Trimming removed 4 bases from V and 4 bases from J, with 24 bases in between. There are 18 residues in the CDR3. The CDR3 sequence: CASSRDIASPLPYNEQFF. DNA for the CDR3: TGTGCCAGCAGCCGGGACATCGCTTCGCCCTTACCTTACAATGAGCAGTTCTTC. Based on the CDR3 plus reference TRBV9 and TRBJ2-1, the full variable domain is DSGVTQTPKHLITATGQRVTLRCSPRSGDLSVYWYQQSLDQGLQFLIQYYNGEERAKGNILERFSAQQFPDLHSELNLSSLELGDSALYFCASSRDIASPLPYNEQFFGPGTRLTVL.

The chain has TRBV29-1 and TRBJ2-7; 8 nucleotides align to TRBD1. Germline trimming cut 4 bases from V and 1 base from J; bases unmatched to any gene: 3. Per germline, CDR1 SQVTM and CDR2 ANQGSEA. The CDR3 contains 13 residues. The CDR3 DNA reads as TGCAGCGTTGGGGACAGGTCTTCCTACGAGCAGTACTTC. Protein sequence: CSVGDRSSYEQYF.

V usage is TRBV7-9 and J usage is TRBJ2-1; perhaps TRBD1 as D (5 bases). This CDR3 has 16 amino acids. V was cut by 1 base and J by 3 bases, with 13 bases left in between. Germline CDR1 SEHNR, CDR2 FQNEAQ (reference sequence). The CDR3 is CASSLVRDSIYNEQFF. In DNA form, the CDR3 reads TGTGCCAGCAGCTTAGTAAGAGACAGTATCTACAATGAGCAGTTCTTC.

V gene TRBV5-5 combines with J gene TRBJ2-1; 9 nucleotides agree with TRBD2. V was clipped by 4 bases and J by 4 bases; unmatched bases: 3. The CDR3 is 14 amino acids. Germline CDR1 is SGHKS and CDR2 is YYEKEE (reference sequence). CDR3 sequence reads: CASSLAGRYNEQFF. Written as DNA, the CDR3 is TGTGCCAGCAGCCTAGCGGGGAGGTACAATGAGCAGTTCTTC.

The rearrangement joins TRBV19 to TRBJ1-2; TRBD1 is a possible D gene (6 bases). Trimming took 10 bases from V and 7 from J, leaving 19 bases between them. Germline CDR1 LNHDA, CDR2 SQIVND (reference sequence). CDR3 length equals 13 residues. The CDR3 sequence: CATSPTQGFGYTF. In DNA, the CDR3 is TGTGCCACTTCTCCTACGCAGGGGTTTGGCTACACCTTC.

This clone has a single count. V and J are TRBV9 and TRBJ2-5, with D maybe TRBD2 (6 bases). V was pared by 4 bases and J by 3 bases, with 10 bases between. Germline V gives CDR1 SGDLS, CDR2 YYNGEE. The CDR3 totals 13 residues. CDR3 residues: CASSPTGEETQYF. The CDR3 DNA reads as TGTGCCAGCAGCCCTACGGGGGAAGAGACCCAGTACTTC.

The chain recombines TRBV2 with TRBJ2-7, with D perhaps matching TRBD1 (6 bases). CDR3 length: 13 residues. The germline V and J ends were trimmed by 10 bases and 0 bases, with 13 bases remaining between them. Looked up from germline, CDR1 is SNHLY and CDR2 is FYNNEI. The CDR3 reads CATRRTDSYEQYF. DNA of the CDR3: TGTGCCACCCGACGGACAGACTCCTACGAGCAGTACTTC.

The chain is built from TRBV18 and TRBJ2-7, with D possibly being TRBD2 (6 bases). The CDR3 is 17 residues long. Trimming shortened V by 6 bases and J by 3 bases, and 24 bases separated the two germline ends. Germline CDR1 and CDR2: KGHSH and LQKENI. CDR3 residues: CASSLRGRRGEDYEQYF. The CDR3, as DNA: TGTGCCAGCTCGCTCCGGGGGAGGAGAGGAGAGGACTACGAGCAGTACTTC.

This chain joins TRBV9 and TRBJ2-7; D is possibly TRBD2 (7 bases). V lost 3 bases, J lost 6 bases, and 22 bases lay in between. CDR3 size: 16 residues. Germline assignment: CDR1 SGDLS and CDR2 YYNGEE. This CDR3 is CASSEGGRREMSEQYF. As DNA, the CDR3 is TGTGCCAGCAGCGAGGGGGGAAGGCGGGAGATGAGCGAGCAGTACTTC. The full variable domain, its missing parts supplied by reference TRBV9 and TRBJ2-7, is DSGVTQTPKHLITATGQRVTLRCSPRSGDLSVYWYQQSLDQGLQFLIQYYNGEERAKGNILERFSAQQFPDLHSELNLSSLELGDSALYFCASSEGGRREMSEQYFGPGTRLTVT.

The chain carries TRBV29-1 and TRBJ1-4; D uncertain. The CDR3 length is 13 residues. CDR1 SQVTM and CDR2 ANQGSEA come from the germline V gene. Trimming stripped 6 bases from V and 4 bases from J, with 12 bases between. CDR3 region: CSVTVTGNEKLFF. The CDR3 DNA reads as TGCAGCGTAACGGTCACTGGTAATGAAAAACTGTTTTTT.